What follows are 10 T cell receptor beta chains derived from one specimen sequenced in a study of T cells in Graves' hyperthyroidism and ophthalmopathy (dated by TCRdb to about 2019). The library was obtained by multiplex PCR. These reads were obtained on an Illumina HiSeq 2000. Amplification of TCR beta CDR3 regions was carried out from RNA transcripts. The first round of RT-PCR for the TCR CDR3 was performed with the HTBI primer set and the Qiagen OneStep RT-PCR kit. TCRdb itself trimmed the public reads at Q25 with fastp, ran MiXCR and retained productive beta chains. CDR3 protein duplicates are merged, each entry listing the most common genes and DNA. The sample yields a few hundred thousand distinct CDR3 sequences; 13% to 15% were counted once. 10% to 15% of the sample rests with the top ten. The specimen sequenced was blood. The receptors originated from a woman aged 40 to 50 with Graves' hyperthyroidism that later progressed to Graves' ophthalmopathy.

This clonotype was observed many times. The genes are TRBV12-3 or TRBV12-4 and TRBJ2-7; TRBD1 matches at 8 bases. V lost 6 bases, J lost 2 bases, and 3 bases stayed unmatched. CDR3 length equals 13 residues. CDR3 nucleotide sequence: TGTGCCAGCAGACAGGGGGACACCTACGAGCAGTACTTC. Translated, it gives CASRQGDTYEQYF.

This clonotype was observed at least ten times. The chain uses TRBV10-2 and TRBJ2-1; no firm D call. The germline V gene encodes CDR1 WSHSY and CDR2 SAAADI. The ends were cut back, 0 bases at V and 10 bases at J, with 7 bases in the middle. This CDR3 contains 12 residues. CDR3 residues: CASSESGWEQFF. In DNA form, the CDR3 reads TGCGCCAGCAGTGAGTCGGGGTGGGAGCAGTTCTTC.

This clonotype has ten or more counts. J is TRBJ1-1 and V is TRBV6-4; no definite D call. CDR1 and CDR2 (germline): MRHNA, SNTAGT. The CDR3 sequence is 13 residues long. V lost 6 bases and J 0 bases, leaving 8 bases between the germline ends. The CDR3 protein is CASRKNLNTEAFF. The CDR3 nucleotides read TGTGCCAGCAGAAAGAACCTGAACACTGAAGCTTTCTTT.

J is TRBJ2-7 and V is TRBV18; no firm D call. This CDR3 is 16 amino acids long. Per the germline V gene, CDR1 is KGHSH and CDR2 is LQKENI. The V and J ends lost 0 bases and 6 bases respectively, with 18 bases between them. Here the CDR3 reads CASSPPIRLQPVEQYF. Written as DNA, the CDR3 is TGTGCCAGCTCACCACCGATCAGGCTCCAACCCGTCGAGCAGTACTTC.

The CDR3, as DNA: TGTGCCAGCAGTCACAGGGGGCTAAAGGAGCCCGGGGAGCTGTTTTTT. This gives the protein CASSHRGLKEPGELFF. This chain joins TRBV28 and TRBJ2-2, with 9 bases identical to TRBD1. V shed 5 bases, J shed 6 bases, and the junction held 10 bases outside the gene matches. This CDR3 has 16 residues. CDR1 is MDHEN and CDR2 is SYDVKM in the germline V gene.

Remarks on this clonotype: The junction and the germline gene differ at one end; a read error may be behind it. This chain joins TRBV10-2 and TRBJ2-3; D ambiguous. The germline V gene has CDR1 WSHSY and CDR2 SAAADI. The CDR3 runs 18 residues. The CDR3 is CAISERVAGISRPDTQYF. The CDR3 nucleotides are TGCGCCATCAGTGAGCGAGTGGCTGGTATAAGCAGGCCAGATACGCAGTATTTT.

This clonotype has at least ten counts. The chain employs TRBV7-9 and TRBJ2-5, with no clear D. Germline V gene lookup returns CDR1 SEHNR and CDR2 FQNEAQ (reference sequence). The CDR3 consists of 15 residues. V was shortened by 4 bases and J by 1 base, with 13 bases between the two germline ends. The DNA of the CDR3 is TGTGCCAGCAGCTCCCCCAAAAGTGCCCAAGAGACCCAGTACTTC. Protein product: CASSSPKSAQETQYF.

As for this clonotype: Germline is not matched at one junction end, which may reflect a read error. The chain carries TRBV5-1 and TRBJ1-3; D may be TRBD1 (5 bases). CDR3 length equals 16 residues. The germline V gene encodes CDR1 SGHRS and CDR2 YFSETQ. CDR3 sequence: CASSWGGWNSGNTIYF. Written as DNA, the CDR3 is TGTGCCAGCAGCTGGGGGGGGTGGAACTCTGGAAACACCATATATTTT.

The chain links TRBV5-6 to TRBJ2-6; the D gene is possibly TRBD1 (6 bases). The CDR3 totals 15 residues. Trimming stripped 2 bases from V and 8 bases from J, with 14 bases between. Germline CDR1 SGHDT, CDR2 YYEEEE. The chain's CDR3 is CASSFDRGTPNVLTF. In DNA form, the CDR3 reads TGTGCCAGCAGCTTTGATAGGGGGACCCCCAACGTCCTGACTTTC.

In this sample, this clonotype turned up many times. J is TRBJ1-2 and V is TRBV6-1; 7 positions match TRBD1. The CDR3 has 14 residues. V lost 5 bases, J lost 2 bases, and 5 bases stayed unmatched. CDR1 and CDR2 (germline): MNHNS, SASEGT. This CDR3 is CASSYSGQNYGYTF. The CDR3 nucleotides read TGTGCCAGCAGTTATTCGGGACAGAACTATGGCTACACCTTC.